This section outlines one T cell receptor beta chain sequence together with its context. Its antigen is not identified. This entry comes from a study of T cell responses to AZD1222 COVID-19 vaccine. Study observations and caveats: After two AZD1222 doses, spike-specific TCR breadth and depth rose versus day 0.

Profiled with immunoSEQ multiplex PCR; TCRdb holds only in-frame clones, not every one. The sample carries about 110,000 clones, roughly nine tenths recorded once. The CDR3 covers 15 residues. Germline V CDR1 and CDR2: SGDLS, YYNGEE. The germline V and J ends were trimmed by 0 bases and 9 bases, with 13 bases remaining between them. This chain links TRBV9 with TRBJ1-6; unclear D gene. The input for sequencing was peripheral blood, taken on day 0 of AZD1222 vaccination. This receptor was taken from an adult in good health. For the CDR3, the DNA is TGTGCCAGCAGCGTAGGGACCTTATCTGGTTCACCCCTCCACTTT. Its protein is CASSVGTLSGSPLHF.